The TCR beta chain under discussion was sequenced for a study of T cell responses to AZD1222 COVID-19 vaccine. The wider study: Recipients boosted at about 4 weeks or about 12 weeks are pooled. General observations from the study: Spike-wide coverage was observed for vaccine-associated CD4 TCRs, with dominant responses at 160-218 and 743-854. Two AZD1222 administrations were followed by greater Spike-specific TCR breadth and depth. Donors were largely white British and mainly female; clonal diversity was possibly underestimated.

Some clones are missing from TCRdb's copy, which holds only in-frame ones; the method was immunoSEQ multiplex PCR. The sample carries 130,000 to 150,000 clones, 80% to 90% recorded once. Details on this clone: Its antigen remains unidentified.

V was shortened by 5 bases and J by 3 bases, with 23 bases between the two germline ends. The CDR3 runs 18 residues. Germline V lookup: CDR1 SGHVS, CDR2 FQNEAQ. J is TRBJ2-4 and V is TRBV7-8, with D unclear. Specimen: peripheral blood, collected on day 0 of AZD1222 vaccination. This clonotype was sampled from an adult in good health. CDR3: CASSPSLPQVIVKNIQYF. The CDR3 DNA follows: TGTGCCAGCAGCCCCAGCCTTCCCCAGGTCATCGTCAAAAACATTCAGTACTTC. The variable domain in full, with the rest retrieved from reference TRBV7-8 and TRBJ2-4, is GAGVSQSPRYKVAKRGQDVALRCDPISGHVSLFWYQQALGQGPEFLTYFQNEAQLDKSGLPSDRFFAERPEGSVSTLKIQRTQQEDSAVYLCASSPSLPQVIVKNIQYFGAGTRLSVL.